Described below is a single T cell receptor beta chain sequence and its context. This sample is part of a study of blood T cell repertoires in COVID-19. Study overall: Specimens from acute and convalescent COVID-19 originated in the United States, Italy and Spain. T cells, B-cell-depleted T cells, or PBMCs provided the cDNA or gDNA that served as material.

As handled by the study authors: Researchers report that nucleated cell counts were estimated from reference gene primer amplification. Produced via immunoSEQ multiplex PCR; TCRdb's table is partial and in-frame only. V, J and clone size derive from that table, while D and trimming were established from the DNA sequence. Among tens of thousands of clones listed, more than 90% were seen once. This TCR came from a human donor in a cohort sampled during active COVID-19. Source material: peripheral blood.

The CDR3 region is CASSPSGGAADTQYF. CDR3 sequence (DNA): TGTGCCAGCTCCCCTAGCGGGGGGGCGGCAGATACGCAGTATTTT. The chain is built from TRBV18 and TRBJ2-3; 12 nucleotides match TRBD2. The CDR3 loop spans 15 amino acids. Losses at the gene ends were 6 bases for V and 4 bases for J; bases not matched to a gene: 5. Germline loops: CDR1 KGHSH, CDR2 LQKENI.